This TCR beta chain was sequenced in a study of CD8+ T cells in alopecia areata. Across the whole study: Treated patients took oral tofacitinib at 5 to 10 mg twice daily. Study-wide results and caveats: Patients showed less clear TCR sequence sharing than mice, possibly partly because of HLA diversity.

Turning to this clone: What it binds is unknown.

This CDR3 region has 15 residues. Unmatched junction bases numbered 3, after V lost 4 bases and J lost 2 bases. The V gene's germline CDR1 is MDHEN and CDR2 SYDVKM. Extracted RNA was reverse transcribed, and the resulting cDNA served as sequencing template. TCRdb's table, derived via immunoSEQ multiplex PCR, lists solely in-frame clones and lacks some. The table lists some 110,000 clones, under 40% of them singletons, with approximately 2.8% in the top ten. Those with alopecia areata gave lesional scalp punch biopsies and peripheral blood. The sample was CD4+ T cells sorted from blood. The origin of this receptor is a human donor with alopecia areata. The chain couples TRBV28 to TRBJ1-5, with TRBD1 matching over 9 bases. As DNA, the CDR3 is TGTGCCAGCAGTTCACAGGGGGCCGGCAATCAGCCCCAGCATTTT. This translates into CASSSQGAGNQPQHF.